The T cell receptor (beta chain) under discussion was sequenced for a study of PD-1 blockade in mismatch repair-deficient tumors. The wider study: Enrolled about 2013-2017, patients had progressing, pretreated mismatch repair-deficient cancers of approximately 13 types.

Trimming stripped 3 bases from V and 4 bases from J, with 10 bases between. The CDR3 length is 13 residues. Germline V gene lookup returns CDR1 SGDLS and CDR2 YYNGEE. All patients were mismatch repair deficient, assessed by either PCR or immunohistochemistry. Study-level results: Tumor-resident clones, often undetectable pretreatment in blood, expanded then contracted after pembrolizumab.

About this clone itself: Its matching antigen is unknown.

Only in-frame clones appear in the TCRdb table, and some are missing; sequencing was by immunoSEQ multiplex PCR. Seen here are some 26,000 clones, 83% observed once, and the top ten hold about 19%. The specimen was peripheral blood, collected 12 weeks after starting pembrolizumab. The sequence was collected from an adult with mismatch repair-deficient cancer. This rearrangement joins TRBV9 to TRBJ1-2; D is possibly TRBD1 (6 bases). CDR3 sequence (DNA): TGTGCCAGCAGCGGAGTACAGGGCTATGGCTACACCTTC. It codes for CASSGVQGYGYTF.